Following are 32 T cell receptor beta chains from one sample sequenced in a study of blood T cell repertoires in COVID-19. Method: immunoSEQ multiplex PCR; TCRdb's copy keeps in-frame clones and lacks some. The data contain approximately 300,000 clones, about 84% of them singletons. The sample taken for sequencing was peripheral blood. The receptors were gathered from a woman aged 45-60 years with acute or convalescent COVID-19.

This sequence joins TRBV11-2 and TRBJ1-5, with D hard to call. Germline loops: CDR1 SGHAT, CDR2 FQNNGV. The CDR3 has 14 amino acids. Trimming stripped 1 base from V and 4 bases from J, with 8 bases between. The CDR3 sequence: CASSLGTRNQPQHF. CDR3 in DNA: TGTGCCAGCAGCTTAGGAACTCGGAATCAGCCCCAGCATTTT. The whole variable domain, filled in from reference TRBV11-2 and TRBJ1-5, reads EAGVAQSPRYKIIEKRQSVAFWCNPISGHATLYWYQQILGQGPKLLIQFQNNGVVDDSQLPKDRFSAERLKGVDSTLKIQPAKLEDSAVYLCASSLGTRNQPQHFGDGTRLSIL.

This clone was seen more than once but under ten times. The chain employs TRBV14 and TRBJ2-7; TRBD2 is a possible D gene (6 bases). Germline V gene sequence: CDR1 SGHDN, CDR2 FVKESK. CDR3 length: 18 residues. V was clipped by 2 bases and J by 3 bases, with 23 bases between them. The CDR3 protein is CASSQLTFRDSKFYEQYF. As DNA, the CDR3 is TGTGCCAGCAGCCAACTTACCTTCCGGGACTCAAAATTCTACGAGCAGTACTTC.

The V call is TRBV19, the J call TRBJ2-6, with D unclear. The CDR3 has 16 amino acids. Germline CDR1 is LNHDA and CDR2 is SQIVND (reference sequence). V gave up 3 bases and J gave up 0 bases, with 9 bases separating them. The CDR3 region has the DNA TGTGCCAGTAGTATCCCGACGGGCTCTGGGGCCAACGTCCTGACTTTC. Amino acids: CASSIPTGSGANVLTF.

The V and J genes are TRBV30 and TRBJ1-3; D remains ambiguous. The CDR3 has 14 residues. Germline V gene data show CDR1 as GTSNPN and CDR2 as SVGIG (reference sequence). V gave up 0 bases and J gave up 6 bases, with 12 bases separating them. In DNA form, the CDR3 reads TGTGCCTGGAGTGTCCCCAAGAACAAAAACACCATATATTTT. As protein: CAWSVPKNKNTIYF.

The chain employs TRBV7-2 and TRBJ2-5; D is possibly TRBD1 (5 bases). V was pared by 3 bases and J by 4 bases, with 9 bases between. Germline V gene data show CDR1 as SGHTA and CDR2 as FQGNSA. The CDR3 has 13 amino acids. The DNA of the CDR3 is TGTGCCAGCAGCTTCCAGGGCACAGAGACCCAGTACTTC. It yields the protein CASSFQGTETQYF.

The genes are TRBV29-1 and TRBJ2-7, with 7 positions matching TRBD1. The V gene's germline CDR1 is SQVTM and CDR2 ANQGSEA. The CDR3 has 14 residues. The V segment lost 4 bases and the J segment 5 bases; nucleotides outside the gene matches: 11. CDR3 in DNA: TGCAGCGTTGTTCCAGGGGGAATAAGGCACGAGCAGTACTTC. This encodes CSVVPGGIRHEQYF.

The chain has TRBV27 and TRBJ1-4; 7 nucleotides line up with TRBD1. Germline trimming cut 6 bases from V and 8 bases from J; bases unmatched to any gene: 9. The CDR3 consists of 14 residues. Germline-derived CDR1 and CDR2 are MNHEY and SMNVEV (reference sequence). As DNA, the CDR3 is TGTGCCAGCAGACAGGAGGGGGCCGGGGAAAAACTGTTTTTT. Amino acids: CASRQEGAGEKLFF.

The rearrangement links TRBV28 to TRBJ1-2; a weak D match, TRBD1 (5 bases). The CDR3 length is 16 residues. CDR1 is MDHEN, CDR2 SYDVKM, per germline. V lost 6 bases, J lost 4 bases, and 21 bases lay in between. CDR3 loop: CASSPLSSQGIYGYTF. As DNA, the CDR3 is TGTGCCAGCAGCCCTTTAAGTAGTCAGGGAATCTATGGCTACACCTTC.

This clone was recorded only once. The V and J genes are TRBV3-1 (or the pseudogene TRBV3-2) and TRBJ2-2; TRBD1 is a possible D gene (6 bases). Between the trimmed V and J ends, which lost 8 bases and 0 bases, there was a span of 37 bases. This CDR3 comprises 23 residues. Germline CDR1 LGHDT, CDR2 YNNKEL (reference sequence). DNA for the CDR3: TGTGCCAGCCGCACAACCTATCTTTCATTTTCACCTTGGGGGCAAGCGAACACCGGGGAGCTGTTTTTT. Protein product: CASRTTYLSFSPWGQANTGELFF.

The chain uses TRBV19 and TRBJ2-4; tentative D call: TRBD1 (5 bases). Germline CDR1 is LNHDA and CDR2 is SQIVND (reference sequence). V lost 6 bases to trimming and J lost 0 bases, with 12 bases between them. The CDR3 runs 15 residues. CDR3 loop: CASRKVGLAKNIQYF. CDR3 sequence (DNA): TGTGCCAGTAGGAAGGTGGGGCTAGCCAAAAACATTCAGTACTTC.

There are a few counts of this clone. CDR3 protein: CASSTSRRGGDAGELFF. The DNA of the CDR3 is TGCGCCAGCAGCACCAGCCGGCGCGGAGGCGACGCCGGGGAGCTGTTTTTT. The chain combines TRBV4-1 with TRBJ2-2, with D possibly matching TRBD2 (5 bases). CDR3 length: 17 residues. Trimming took off 5 bases at V and 6 bases at J, with 22 bases between the two ends. CDR1 MGHRA and CDR2 YSYEKL come from the germline V gene.

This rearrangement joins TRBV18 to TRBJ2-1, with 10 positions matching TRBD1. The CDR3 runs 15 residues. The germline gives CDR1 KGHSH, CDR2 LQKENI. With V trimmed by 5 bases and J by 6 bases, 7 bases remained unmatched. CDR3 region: CASSTGQGSSNEQFF. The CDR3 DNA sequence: TGTGCCAGCTCAACGGGACAGGGGTCGAGCAATGAGCAGTTCTTC.

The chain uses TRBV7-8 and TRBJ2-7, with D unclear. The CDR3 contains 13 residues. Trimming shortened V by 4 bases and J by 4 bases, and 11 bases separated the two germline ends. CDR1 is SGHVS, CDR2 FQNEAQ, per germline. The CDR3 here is CASSSLWHYEQYF. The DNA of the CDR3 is TGTGCCAGCAGCTCGCTTTGGCATTACGAGCAGTACTTC.

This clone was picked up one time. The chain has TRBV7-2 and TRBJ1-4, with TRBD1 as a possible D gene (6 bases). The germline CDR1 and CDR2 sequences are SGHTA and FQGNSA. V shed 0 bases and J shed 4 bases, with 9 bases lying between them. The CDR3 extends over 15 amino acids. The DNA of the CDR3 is TGTGCCAGCAGCTTAGCTGGGACAAGTAATGAAAAACTGTTTTTT. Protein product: CASSLAGTSNEKLFF.

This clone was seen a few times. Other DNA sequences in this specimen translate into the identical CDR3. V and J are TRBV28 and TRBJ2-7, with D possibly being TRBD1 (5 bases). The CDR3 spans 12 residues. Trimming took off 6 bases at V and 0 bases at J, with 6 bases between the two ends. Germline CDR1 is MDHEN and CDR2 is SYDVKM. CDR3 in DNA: TGTGCCAGCAGGCAGGGCTCCTACGAGCAGTACTTC. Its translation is CASRQGSYEQYF.

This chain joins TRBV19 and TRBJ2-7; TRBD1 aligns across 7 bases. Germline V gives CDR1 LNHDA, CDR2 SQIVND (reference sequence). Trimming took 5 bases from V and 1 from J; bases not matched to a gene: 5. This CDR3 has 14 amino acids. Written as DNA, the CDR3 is TGTGCCAGTAGTGTGGACAGGAATTCCTACGAGCAGTACTTC. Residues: CASSVDRNSYEQYF. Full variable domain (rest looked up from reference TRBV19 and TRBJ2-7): DGGITQSPKYLFRKEGQNVTLSCEQNLNHDAMYWYRQDPGQGLRLIYYSQIVNDFQKGDIAEGYSVSREKKESFPLTVTSAQKNPTAFYLCASSVDRNSYEQYFGPGTRLTVT.

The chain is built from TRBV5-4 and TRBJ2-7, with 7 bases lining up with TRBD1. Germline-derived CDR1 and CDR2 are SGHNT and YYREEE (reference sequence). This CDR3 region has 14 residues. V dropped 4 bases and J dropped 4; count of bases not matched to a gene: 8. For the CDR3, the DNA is TGTGCCAGCAGCCTGAACAGGGGAGTATACGAGCAGTACTTC. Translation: CASSLNRGVYEQYF.

The CDR3 loop reads CSARDLEAFF. The CDR3 DNA follows: TGCAGTGCTAGAGACCTTGAAGCTTTCTTT. V and J are TRBV20-1 and TRBJ1-1; no firm D call. This CDR3 has 10 residues. The germline V gene has CDR1 DFQATT and CDR2 SNEGSKA (reference sequence). V was pared by 0 bases and J by 7 bases, with 3 bases between.

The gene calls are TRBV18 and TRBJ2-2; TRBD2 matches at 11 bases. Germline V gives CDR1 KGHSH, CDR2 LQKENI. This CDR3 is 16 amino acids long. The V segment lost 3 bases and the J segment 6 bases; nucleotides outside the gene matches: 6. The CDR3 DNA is TGTGCCAGCTCACCTCCGGGACTAGCGGACTCCGGGGAGCTGTTTTTT. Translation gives CASSPPGLADSGELFF.

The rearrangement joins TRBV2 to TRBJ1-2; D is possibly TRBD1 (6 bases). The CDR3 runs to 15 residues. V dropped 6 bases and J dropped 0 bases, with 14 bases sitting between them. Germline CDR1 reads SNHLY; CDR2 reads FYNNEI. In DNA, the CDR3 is TGTGCCAGCAGAGTAGACAGGCAAGCTAACTATGGCTACACCTTC. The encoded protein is CASRVDRQANYGYTF.

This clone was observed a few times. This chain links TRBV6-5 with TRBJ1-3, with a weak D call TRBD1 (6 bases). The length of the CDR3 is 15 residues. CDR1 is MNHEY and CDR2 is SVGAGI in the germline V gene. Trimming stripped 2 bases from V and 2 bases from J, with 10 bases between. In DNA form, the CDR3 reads TGTGCCAGCAGTTACAAGGCAGGGGCTGGAAACACCATATATTTT. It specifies CASSYKAGAGNTIYF.

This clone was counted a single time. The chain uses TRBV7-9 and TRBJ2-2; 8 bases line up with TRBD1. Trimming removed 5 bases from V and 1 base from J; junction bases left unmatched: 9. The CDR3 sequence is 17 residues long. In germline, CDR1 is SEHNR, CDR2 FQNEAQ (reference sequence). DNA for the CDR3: TGTGCCAGCAGCCCAGCCGGGACAGGACAGAACACCGGGGAGCTGTTTTTT. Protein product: CASSPAGTGQNTGELFF.

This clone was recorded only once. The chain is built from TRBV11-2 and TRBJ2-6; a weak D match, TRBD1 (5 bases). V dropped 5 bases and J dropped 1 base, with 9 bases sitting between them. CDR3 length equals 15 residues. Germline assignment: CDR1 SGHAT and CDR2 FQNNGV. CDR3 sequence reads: CASSAQVSGANVLTF. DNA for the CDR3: TGTGCCAGCAGCGCACAGGTTTCTGGGGCCAACGTCCTGACTTTC. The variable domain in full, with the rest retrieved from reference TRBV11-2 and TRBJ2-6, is EAGVAQSPRYKIIEKRQSVAFWCNPISGHATLYWYQQILGQGPKLLIQFQNNGVVDDSQLPKDRFSAERLKGVDSTLKIQPAKLEDSAVYLCASSAQVSGANVLTFGAGSRLTVL.

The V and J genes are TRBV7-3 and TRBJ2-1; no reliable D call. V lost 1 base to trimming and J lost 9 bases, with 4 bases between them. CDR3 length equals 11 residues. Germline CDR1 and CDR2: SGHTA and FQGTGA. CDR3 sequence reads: CASSLRGEQFF. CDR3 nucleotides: TGTGCCAGCAGCTTAAGAGGTGAGCAGTTCTTC.

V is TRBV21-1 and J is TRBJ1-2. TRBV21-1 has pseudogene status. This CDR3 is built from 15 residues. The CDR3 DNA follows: TGTGCCAGCAGCAAAGGGAAAGGAGCTCTATGTGGCTACACCTTC. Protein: CASSKGKGALCGYTF.

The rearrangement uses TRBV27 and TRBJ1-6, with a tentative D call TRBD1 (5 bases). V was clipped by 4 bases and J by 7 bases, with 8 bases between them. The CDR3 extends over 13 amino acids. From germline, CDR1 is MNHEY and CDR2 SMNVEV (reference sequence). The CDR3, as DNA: TGTGCCAGCAGTTCAGGGCCCAATTCACCCCTCCACTTT. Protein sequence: CASSSGPNSPLHF.

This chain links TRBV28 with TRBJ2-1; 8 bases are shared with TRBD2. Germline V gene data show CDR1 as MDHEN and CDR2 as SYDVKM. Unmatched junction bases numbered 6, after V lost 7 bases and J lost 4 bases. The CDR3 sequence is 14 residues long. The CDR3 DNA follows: TGTGCCAGCATACGGGAGGGCCTTTACAATGAGCAGTTCTTC. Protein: CASIREGLYNEQFF.

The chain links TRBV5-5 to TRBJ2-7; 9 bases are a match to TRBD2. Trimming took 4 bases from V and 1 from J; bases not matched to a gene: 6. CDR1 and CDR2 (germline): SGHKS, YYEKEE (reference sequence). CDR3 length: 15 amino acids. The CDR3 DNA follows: TGTGCCAGCAGCGGACGACTAGCGGTTTCCTACGAGCAGTACTTC. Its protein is CASSGRLAVSYEQYF. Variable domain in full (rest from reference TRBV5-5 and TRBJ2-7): DAGVTQSPTHLIKTRGQQVTLRCSPISGHKSVSWYQQVLGQGPQFIFQYYEKEERGRGNFPDRFSARQFPNYSSELNVNALLLGDSALYLCASSGRLAVSYEQYFGPGTRLTVT.

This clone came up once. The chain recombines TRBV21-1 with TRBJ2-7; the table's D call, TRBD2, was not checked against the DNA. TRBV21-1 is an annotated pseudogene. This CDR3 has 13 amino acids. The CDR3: CASSKGPPGEQYF. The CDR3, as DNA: TGTGCCAGCAGCAAGGGTCCCCCGGGCGAGCAGTACTTC.

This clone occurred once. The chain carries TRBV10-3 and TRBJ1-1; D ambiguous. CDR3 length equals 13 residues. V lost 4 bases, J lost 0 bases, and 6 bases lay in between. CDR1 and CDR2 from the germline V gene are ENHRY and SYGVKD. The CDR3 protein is CAISVILNTEAFF. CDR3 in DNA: TGTGCCATCAGTGTTATTTTGAACACTGAAGCTTTCTTT.

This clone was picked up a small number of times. CDR3 amino acids: CASSPGLAYRGEQFF. DNA of the CDR3: TGTGCCAGCAGCCCGGGACTAGCTTATAGAGGTGAGCAGTTCTTC. The chain couples TRBV28 to TRBJ2-1, with 9 nucleotides matching TRBD2. Germline assignment: CDR1 MDHEN and CDR2 SYDVKM. The V and J ends lost 6 bases and 9 bases, in that order; junction bases with no gene match: 12. The CDR3 consists of 15 residues.

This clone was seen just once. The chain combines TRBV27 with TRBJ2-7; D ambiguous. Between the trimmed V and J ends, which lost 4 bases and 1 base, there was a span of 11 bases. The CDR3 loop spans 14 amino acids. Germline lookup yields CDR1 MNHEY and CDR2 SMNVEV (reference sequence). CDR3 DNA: TGTGCCAGCAGTTCATACGCCGGTTCCTACGAGCAGTACTTC. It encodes CASSSYAGSYEQYF.